A selection of T cell receptor beta chains follows, all from one sample in a study of response to subunit inactivated influenza vaccine. MiXCR, run by TCRdb on the RT-PCR reads, gives a single entry per CDR3 protein. The repertoire holds approximately 520,000 distinct CDR3 sequences, 25% seen once, with around 1.8% in the top ten. Sequences were derived from CD4+ T cells sorted from PBMCs, sampled about 5 days after vaccination. All receptors derive from a man over 45 who received an inactivated influenza vaccine. Each CDR3 is given with its conserved first and last residue. A D gene is named only where the DNA matches it firmly. The size field is filled for only some rows; it gives once, few, many or a size class.

TRBV12-3/TRBV12-4	TRBJ1-5	NA	NA	TGTGCCAGCAGCCCCCGGCAGGCGAATCAGCCCCAGCATTTT	CASSPRQANQPQHF
TRBV20-1	TRBJ2-5	NA	NA	TGCAGTGTCAGGAGGGCTACCGCCGAGACCCAGTACTTC	CSVRRATAETQYF
TRBV7-9	TRBJ2-1	NA	NA	TGTGCCAGCAGCTTACTTGGCGTAGGGACGGCCAATGAGCAGTTCTTC	CASSLLGVGTANEQFF
TRBV21-1	TRBJ2-1	NA	NA	TGTGCCAGCAGCGCCAGCGGAGACAATGAGCAGTTCTTC	CASSASGDNEQFF
TRBV12-3/TRBV12-4	TRBJ1-4	NA	few	TGTGCCAGCAGTCCAGACGTATCAGGGACGGTGTTTTTT	CASSPDVSGTVFF
TRBV7-2	TRBJ2-5	NA	NA	TGTGCCAGCCGAGGGGGAATAAACCAAGAGACCCAGTACTTC	CASRGGINQETQYF
TRBV12-3/TRBV12-4	TRBJ2-1	NA	many	TGTGCCAGCAGTTTAGGCGCAGGGTCGAATGAGCAGTTCTTC	CASSLGAGSNEQFF
TRBV2	TRBJ2-5	NA	few	TGTGCCAGCACAGCGGAGGGGGTAGAGACCCAGTACTTC	CASTAEGVETQYF
TRBV7-9	TRBJ1-2	TRBD1	once	TGTGCCAGCAGCTTGGCCGGGACAGGGTATGGCTACACCTTC	CASSLAGTGYGYTF
TRBV10-3	TRBJ2-3	NA	NA	TGTGCCACTACGAGGACTACAATCACAGATACGCAGTATTTT	CATTRTTITDTQYF
TRBV5-1	TRBJ1-4	TRBD1	NA	TGCGCCAGCAGCTTGGGCTTAGGGACAGGGAATGAAAAACTGTTTTTT	CASSLGLGTGNEKLFF
TRBV18	TRBJ2-5	TRBD2	NA	TGTGCCAGCTCACCGAGGTCTAGCGGGGCAGAGACCCAGTACTTC	CASSPRSSGAETQYF
TRBV12-3/TRBV12-4	TRBJ2-5	NA	NA	TGTGCCAGCAGTTTAAGTAGTGAGACCCAGTACTTC	CASSLSSETQYF
TRBV9	TRBJ2-7	NA	NA	TGTGCCAGCAGCAAGGGGGGAATCGAGCAGTACTTC	CASSKGGIEQYF
TRBV20-1	TRBJ2-1	TRBD2	NA	TGCAGTGCTGGAACTAGCGGGAAGCACAATGAGCAGTTCTTC	CSAGTSGKHNEQFF
TRBV7-9	TRBJ1-5	NA	few	TGTGCCAGCAGCTTTGGGCAGGGCGGTCAGCCCCAGCATTTT	CASSFGQGGQPQHF
TRBV12-3/TRBV12-4	TRBJ1-1	TRBD1	many	TGTGCCAGCAGGTTGACAGGGATGGGCACTGAAGCTTTCTTT	CASRLTGMGTEAFF
TRBV15	TRBJ2-7	TRBD1	NA	TGTGCCACCAGCAGACAGGGGGACCCCACCTACGAGCAGTACTTC	CATSRQGDPTYEQYF
TRBV6-5	TRBJ2-1	NA	NA	TGTGCCAGCAGTTACGGTGCAGGGACCCTGGGGTACAATGAGCAGTTCTTC	CASSYGAGTLGYNEQFF
TRBV9	TRBJ2-1	NA	NA	TGTGCCAGCAGCGTACCGGAGGGGTTCTACAATGAGCAGTTCTTC	CASSVPEGFYNEQFF
TRBV7-9	TRBJ2-7	NA	NA	TGTGCCAGCACCTTGGGAACAGCCTCCTACGAGCAGTACTTC	CASTLGTASYEQYF
TRBV6-5	TRBJ1-2	TRBD1	NA	TGTGCCAGCAGTTATTCCGGGACAGCATACACTAACTATGGCTACACCTTC	CASSYSGTAYTNYGYTF